The source of this T cell receptor (beta chain) is a study of tumor-infiltrating lymphocytes in primary liver carcinoma. Findings of the study overall: For tumor-adjacent and tumor-blood pairs, overlap was less than that seen for tumor region pairs.

The length of the CDR3 is 14 residues. Germline V gene data show CDR1 as LGHNA and CDR2 as YNFKEQ. As for this clonotype: What it recognizes is unknown. At one end, the junction sequence differs from germline, possibly due to a read error.

Unsorted bulk tissue (roughly 17-34 mg) underwent RNA and DNA co-extraction. Synthesis of TCR beta cDNA was carried out from 500 ng total RNA with a constant-region primer. Amplification in three nested multiplex PCR rounds with slightly modified ARM-PCR gave rise to TCR beta libraries. TRBV1-TRBV30 forward primers and a C-beta reverse primer were used in the first two PCR rounds, which each ran for 10 cycles. MiXCR, applied by TCRdb to the multiplex PCR reads, yields one record per CDR3 protein. The data contain 45,000 to 55,000 distinct CDR3 sequences, approximately 70% of them seen just once; the ten biggest clones take up about 29%.

Sequenced material: liver tumor tissue from sampling region 5. Subset in this sample: tumor region T5, tumor centre. The chain carries TRBV4-2 and TRBJ1-1, with D possibly matching TRBD1 (6 bases). The source of this sequence is a man aged 40-55 years with primary liver carcinoma and hepatitis B virus infection. Here the CDR3 DNA reads TGTGCCAGCTGCCAAGATCGGACAGTGACTGAAACTTTCTTT. Its protein is CASCQDRTVTETFF.